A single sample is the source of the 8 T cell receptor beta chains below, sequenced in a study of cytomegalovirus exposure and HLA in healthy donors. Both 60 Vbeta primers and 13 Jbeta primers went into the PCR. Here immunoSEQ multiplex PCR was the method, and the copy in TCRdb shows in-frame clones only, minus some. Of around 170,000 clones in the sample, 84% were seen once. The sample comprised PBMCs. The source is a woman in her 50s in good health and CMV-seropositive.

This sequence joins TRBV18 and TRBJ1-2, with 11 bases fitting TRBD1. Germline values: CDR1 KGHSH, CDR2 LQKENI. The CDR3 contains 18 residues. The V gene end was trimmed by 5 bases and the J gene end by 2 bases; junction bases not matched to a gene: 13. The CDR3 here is CASSTTGTGGALNYGYTF. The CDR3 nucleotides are TGTGCCAGCTCAACAACCGGGACAGGGGGTGCCCTCAACTATGGCTACACCTTC.

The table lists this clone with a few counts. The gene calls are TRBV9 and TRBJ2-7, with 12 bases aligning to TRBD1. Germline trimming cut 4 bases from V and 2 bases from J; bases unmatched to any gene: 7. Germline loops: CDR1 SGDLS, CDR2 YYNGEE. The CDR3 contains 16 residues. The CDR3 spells CASSPRGQGATYEQYF. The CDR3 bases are TGTGCCAGCAGCCCGAGGGGACAGGGGGCTACCTACGAGCAGTACTTC. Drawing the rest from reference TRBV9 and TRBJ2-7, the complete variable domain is DSGVTQTPKHLITATGQRVTLRCSPRSGDLSVYWYQQSLDQGLQFLIQYYNGEERAKGNILERFSAQQFPDLHSELNLSSLELGDSALYFCASSPRGQGATYEQYFGPGTRLTVT.

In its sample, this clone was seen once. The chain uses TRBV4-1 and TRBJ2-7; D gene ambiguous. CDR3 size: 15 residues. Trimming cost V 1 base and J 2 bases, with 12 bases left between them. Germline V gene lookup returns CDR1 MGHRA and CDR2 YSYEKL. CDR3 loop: CASSQGMSSPYEQYF. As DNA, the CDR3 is TGCGCCAGCAGCCAAGGTATGTCGAGCCCCTACGAGCAGTACTTC.

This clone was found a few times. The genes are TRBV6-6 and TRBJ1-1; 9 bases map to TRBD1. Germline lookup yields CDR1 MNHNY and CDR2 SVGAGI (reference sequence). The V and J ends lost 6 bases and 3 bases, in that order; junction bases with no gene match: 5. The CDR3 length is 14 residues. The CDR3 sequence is CASRRQGGYTEAFF. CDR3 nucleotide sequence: TGTGCCAGCAGACGACAGGGGGGCTACACTGAAGCTTTCTTT.

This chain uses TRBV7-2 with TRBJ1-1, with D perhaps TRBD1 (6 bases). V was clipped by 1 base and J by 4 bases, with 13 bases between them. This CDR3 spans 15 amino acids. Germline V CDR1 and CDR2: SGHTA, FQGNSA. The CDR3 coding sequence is TGTGCCAGCAGCTTAGTCCAGGGGCTAGGCACTGAAGCTTTCTTT. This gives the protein CASSLVQGLGTEAFF.

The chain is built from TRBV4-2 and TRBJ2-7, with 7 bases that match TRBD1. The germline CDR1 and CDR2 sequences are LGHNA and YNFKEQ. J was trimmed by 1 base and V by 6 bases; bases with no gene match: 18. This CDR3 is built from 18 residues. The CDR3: CASSPTRSRTGASYEQYF. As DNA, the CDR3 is TGTGCCAGCAGTCCTACACGATCCAGGACAGGAGCTTCCTACGAGCAGTACTTC.

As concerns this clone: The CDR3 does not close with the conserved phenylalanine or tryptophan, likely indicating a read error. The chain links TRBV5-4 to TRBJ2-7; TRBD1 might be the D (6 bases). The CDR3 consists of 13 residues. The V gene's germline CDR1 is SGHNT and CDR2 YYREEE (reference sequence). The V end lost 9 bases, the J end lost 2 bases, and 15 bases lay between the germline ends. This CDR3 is CATPDSYAYEQYL. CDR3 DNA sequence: TGTGCCACACCGGACAGTTATGCCTACGAGCAGTACCTC.

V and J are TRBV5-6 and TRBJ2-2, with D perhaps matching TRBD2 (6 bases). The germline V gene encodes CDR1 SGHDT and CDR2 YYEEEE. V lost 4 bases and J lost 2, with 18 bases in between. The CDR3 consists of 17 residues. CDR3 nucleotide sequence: TGTGCCAGCAGCCGGGAGAACTGGGGGGATAACACCGGGGAGCTGTTTTTT. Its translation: CASSRENWGDNTGELFF.